The 4 T cell receptor beta chains below all came from one sample that was sequenced in a study of cytotoxic CD8 clonotypes in ibrutinib-treated CLL. The assay was immunoSEQ multiplex PCR, and TCRdb's table has in-frame clones only and misses some. Of roughly 150,000 clones in the sample, about four fifths are singletons; the top ten hold less than 6%. The sample in question was PBMCs, obtained after 24 months of ibrutinib treatment. All receptors derive from a human donor with chronic lymphocytic leukemia.

This clone was recorded once. The J gene is TRBJ1-1, the V gene TRBV6-5, with D perhaps matching TRBD1 (6 bases). The CDR3 runs to 15 residues. Germline lookup yields CDR1 MNHEY and CDR2 SVGAGI. V was cut by 9 bases and J by 0 bases, with 17 bases left in between. The CDR3: CASLSRQVVNTEAFF. The CDR3 DNA reads TGTGCCAGTCTCTCTCGACAGGTTGTGAACACTGAAGCTTTCTTT.

The V and J genes are TRBV7-3 and TRBJ2-7; D remains ambiguous. The V gene's germline CDR1 is SGHTA and CDR2 FQGTGA. The CDR3 runs 11 residues. Trimming cost V 5 bases and J 4 bases, with 6 bases left between them. CDR3 amino acids: CASSPNYEQYF. The CDR3 DNA is TGTGCCAGCAGCCCTAATTACGAGCAGTACTTC.

The genes are TRBV5-1 and TRBJ2-3; tentative D call: TRBD2 (7 bases). Trimming pared 7 bases from V and 4 bases from J, leaving 25 bases between. The CDR3 extends over 17 amino acids. Germline V gene sequence: CDR1 SGHRS, CDR2 YFSETQ. CDR3 sequence: CASGLRGAASRADTQYF. CDR3 bases: TGCGCCAGCGGGCTCCGGGGGGCGGCATCCCGGGCAGATACGCAGTATTTT.

CDR3 protein: CASSITGDEQYF. The DNA of the CDR3 is TGCGCCAGCAGCATCACAGGGGACGAGCAGTACTTC. This chain joins TRBV5-1 and TRBJ2-7; 7 bases line up with TRBD1. With V trimmed by 4 bases and J by 5 bases, 3 bases remained unmatched. The CDR3 is 12 residues long. Germline values: CDR1 SGHRS, CDR2 YFSETQ. The full variable domain, in which reference TRBV5-1 and TRBJ2-7 provide the parts outside the CDR3, is KAGVTQTPRYLIKTRGQQVTLSCSPISGHRSVSWYQQTPGQGLQFLFEYFSETQRNKGNFPGRFSGRQFSNSRSEMNVSTLELGDSALYLCASSITGDEQYFGPGTRLTVT.